Presented here are 19 T cell receptor beta chains from one specimen sequenced in a study of blood T cell repertoires in COVID-19. Clones were sequenced by immunoSEQ multiplex PCR, and TCRdb holds only the in-frame ones, with some missing. The sample lists about 170,000 clones; under 85% were seen once. Source material: peripheral blood. These receptors were obtained from a man at least 80 years old with COVID-19, enrolled during active disease.

V gene TRBV4-1 combines with J gene TRBJ1-1, with 9 nucleotides matching TRBD1. V was pared by 4 bases and J by 5 bases, with 5 bases of the junction left unmatched. The CDR3 has 14 amino acids. Germline assignment: CDR1 MGHRA and CDR2 YSYEKL. The CDR3 DNA sequence: TGCGCCAGCAGCCCACAGGGGGCAGGGACTGAAGCTTTCTTT. Its translation is CASSPQGAGTEAFF.

This rearrangement joins TRBV7-3 to TRBJ2-3; 9 bases match TRBD1. Germline V CDR1 and CDR2: SGHTA, FQGTGA. V was clipped by 3 bases and J by 3 bases; unmatched bases: 4. The CDR3 is made up of 15 amino acids. The CDR3 sequence: CASSFNRGRTDTQYF. The CDR3 DNA is TGTGCCAGCAGCTTTAACAGGGGGCGAACAGATACGCAGTATTTT.

The chain employs TRBV18 and TRBJ1-2; 10 nucleotides agree with TRBD1. The germline gives CDR1 KGHSH, CDR2 LQKENI. The length of the CDR3 is 17 residues. With 3 bases clipped from V and 0 bases from J, the junction kept 7 bases outside the gene matches. The CDR3 protein is CASSPGTGALANYGYTF. The CDR3 DNA reads as TGTGCCAGCTCACCTGGGACAGGGGCCCTGGCTAACTATGGCTACACCTTC.

The J gene is TRBJ1-1, the V gene TRBV2; TRBD1 agrees at 9 bases. Germline values: CDR1 SNHLY, CDR2 FYNNEI. J was trimmed by 2 bases and V by 5 bases; bases with no gene match: 3. The CDR3 runs to 14 residues. CDR3 in DNA: TGTGCCAGCAGTAGGGACAGGGCAAACACTGAAGCTTTCTTT. This sequence encodes CASSRDRANTEAFF.

V and J are TRBV19 and TRBJ1-5; 8 bases fit TRBD1. Losses at the gene ends were 8 bases for V and 3 bases for J; bases not matched to a gene: 3. The CDR3 spans 13 residues. Germline-derived CDR1 and CDR2 are LNHDA and SQIVND (reference sequence). CDR3 in amino acids: CASRDRNNQPQHF. The CDR3, as DNA: TGTGCCAGTCGGGACAGGAACAATCAGCCCCAGCATTTT.

The rearrangement links TRBV21-1 to TRBJ2-7; TRBD2, the table's D call, was not compared with the DNA. TRBV21-1 is tagged as a pseudogene. The CDR3 runs 13 residues. This CDR3 reads CASSNGGPYEQYF. CDR3 coding DNA: TGTGCCAGCAGCAACGGGGGTCCCTACGAGCAGTACTTC.

The chain joins TRBV27 to TRBJ1-6, with TRBD1 matching 7 bases. The CDR3 consists of 15 residues. V dropped 7 bases and J dropped 6; count of bases not matched to a gene: 9. Germline CDR1 and CDR2: MNHEY and SMNVEV (reference sequence). CDR3 bases: TGTGCCAGCAAGGACAGGTTCGGCTCTAATTCACCCCTCCACTTT. Translating it yields CASKDRFGSNSPLHF.

The sample holds a few counts of this clone. The chain employs TRBV6-6 and TRBJ1-2, with D possibly matching TRBD1 (5 bases). From germline, CDR1 is MNHNY and CDR2 SVGAGI (reference sequence). The CDR3 contains 10 residues. Between the trimmed V and J ends, which lost 8 bases and 7 bases, there was a span of 8 bases. CDR3 sequence reads: CASGASGYTF. DNA of the CDR3: TGTGCCAGCGGGGCTAGTGGCTACACCTTC.

The V and J genes are TRBV5-4 and TRBJ2-7; 10 bases line up with TRBD1. CDR1 and CDR2 (germline): SGHNT, YYREEE (reference sequence). V shed 4 bases, J shed 2 bases, and the junction held 3 bases outside the gene matches. The CDR3 loop spans 14 amino acids. The DNA for the CDR3 is TGTGCCAGCAGCACCGGGACAGGGGCCTACGAGCAGTACTTC. Its protein product is CASSTGTGAYEQYF.

This sequence joins TRBV7-9 and TRBJ1-2, with TRBD1 as a possible D gene (5 bases). Deletions cut 2 bases from V and 8 bases from J, with 15 bases between. Germline CDR1 SEHNR, CDR2 FQNEAQ (reference sequence). There are 14 residues in the CDR3. The CDR3, as DNA: TGTGCCAGCAGCTTAAGAGCTGGGGCGGGAGGCTACACCTTC. Translated: CASSLRAGAGGYTF.

The chain has TRBV18 and TRBJ2-3; 8 bases align to TRBD2. The CDR3 loop spans 15 amino acids. Germline CDR1 reads KGHSH; CDR2 reads LQKENI. Trimming removed 5 bases from V and 1 base from J; junction bases left unmatched: 5. The CDR3: CASSSAGARTDTQYF. CDR3 nucleotides: TGTGCCAGCTCATCAGCGGGGGCCCGCACAGATACGCAGTATTTT.

The chain couples TRBV5-6 to TRBJ1-6, with 7 bases matching TRBD1. Germline V gives CDR1 SGHDT, CDR2 YYEEEE. J was trimmed by 10 bases and V by 4 bases; bases with no gene match: 14. This CDR3 has 16 amino acids. CDR3 sequence: CASSPNGQVTWSPLHF. DNA for the CDR3: TGTGCCAGCAGCCCGAATGGACAGGTGACCTGGTCACCCCTCCACTTT.

The chain combines TRBV18 with TRBJ1-4; tentative D call: TRBD1 (6 bases). The germline CDR1 and CDR2 sequences are KGHSH and LQKENI. CDR3 length equals 15 residues. V was cut by 3 bases and J by 5 bases, with 13 bases left in between. CDR3 DNA sequence: TGTGCCAGCTCACCGCGGACAGCCCAAAATGAAAAACTGTTTTTT. Its protein product is CASSPRTAQNEKLFF.

V is TRBV6-5 and J is TRBJ2-7, with 8 bases identical to TRBD1. From germline, CDR1 is MNHEY and CDR2 SVGAGI. This CDR3 is 13 amino acids long. V lost 6 bases to trimming and J lost 2 bases; unmatched junction nucleotides: 3. DNA of the CDR3: TGTGCCAGCAGGAGGGACAGGACCTACGAGCAGTACTTC. This gives the protein CASRRDRTYEQYF.

The J gene is TRBJ1-1, the V gene TRBV6-2 or TRBV6-3, with D perhaps matching TRBD1 (5 bases). Trimming removed 6 bases from V and 1 base from J, with 12 bases in between. This CDR3 comprises 14 residues. The germline CDR1 and CDR2 sequences are MNHEY and SVGEGT. CDR3 bases: TGTGCCAGCAGCCACGGGGGGAAGAACACTGAAGCTTTCTTT. It codes for CASSHGGKNTEAFF.

The V and J genes are TRBV6-5 and TRBJ1-6; 8 bases line up with TRBD1. The CDR3 sequence is 15 residues long. Germline values: CDR1 MNHEY, CDR2 SVGAGI. V lost 7 bases to trimming and J lost 3 bases; unmatched junction nucleotides: 5. The CDR3 sequence: CASNPQGGYNSPLHF. As DNA, the CDR3 is TGTGCCAGCAACCCACAGGGGGGCTATAATTCACCCCTCCACTTT.

This chain uses TRBV18 with TRBJ2-3, with 10 bases matching TRBD2. The germline CDR1 and CDR2 sequences are KGHSH and LQKENI. The CDR3 spans 16 residues. V gave up 4 bases and J gave up 1 base; unmatched junction bases: 5. CDR3 loop: CASSLWTSGGTDTQYF. CDR3 sequence (DNA): TGTGCCAGCTCACTATGGACTAGCGGAGGCACAGATACGCAGTATTTT.

The V call is TRBV4-2, the J call TRBJ1-1, with unresolved D. Germline V gene lookup returns CDR1 LGHNA and CDR2 YNFKEQ. The CDR3 contains 14 residues. V lost 1 base and J lost 3, with 9 bases in between. The CDR3 DNA reads as TGTGCCAGCAGCCAAGGTCTGGGAGACACTGAAGCTTTCTTT. Translating it yields CASSQGLGDTEAFF.

The chain combines TRBV18 with TRBJ2-7; 7 nucleotides align to TRBD2. The CDR3 spans 15 residues. Trimming at V came to 2 bases and at J to 3 bases, leaving 7 bases not matched to a gene. The germline CDR1 and CDR2 sequences are KGHSH and LQKENI. Here the CDR3 DNA reads TGTGCCAGCTCACCAGGTGGGGGGGTCAGCTACGAGCAGTACTTC. It specifies CASSPGGGVSYEQYF.